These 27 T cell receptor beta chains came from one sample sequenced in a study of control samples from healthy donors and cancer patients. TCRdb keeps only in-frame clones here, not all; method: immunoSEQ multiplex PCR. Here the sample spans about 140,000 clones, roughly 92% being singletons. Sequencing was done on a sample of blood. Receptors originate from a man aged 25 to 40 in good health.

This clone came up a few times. The DNA of the CDR3 is TGCAGCGTTCTGCGGGAGGTGGACTACGAGCAGTACTTC. Translated: CSVLREVDYEQYF. This chain joins TRBV29-1 and TRBJ2-7; 8 positions match TRBD2. The CDR3 contains 13 residues. With V trimmed by 5 bases and J by 3 bases, 6 bases remained unmatched. Germline loops: CDR1 SQVTM, CDR2 ANQGSEA.

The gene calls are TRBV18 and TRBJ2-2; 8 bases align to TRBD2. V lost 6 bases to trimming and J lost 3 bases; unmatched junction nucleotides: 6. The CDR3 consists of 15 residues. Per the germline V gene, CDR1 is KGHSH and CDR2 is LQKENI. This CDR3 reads CASSLSGGDTGELFF. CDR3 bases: TGTGCCAGCTCGCTTTCGGGGGGGGACACCGGGGAGCTGTTTTTT.

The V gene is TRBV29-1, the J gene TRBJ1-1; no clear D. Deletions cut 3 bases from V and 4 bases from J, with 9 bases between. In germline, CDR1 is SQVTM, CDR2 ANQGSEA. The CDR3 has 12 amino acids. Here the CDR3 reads CSVEAFGTEAFF. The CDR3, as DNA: TGCAGCGTTGAGGCCTTCGGCACTGAAGCTTTCTTT.

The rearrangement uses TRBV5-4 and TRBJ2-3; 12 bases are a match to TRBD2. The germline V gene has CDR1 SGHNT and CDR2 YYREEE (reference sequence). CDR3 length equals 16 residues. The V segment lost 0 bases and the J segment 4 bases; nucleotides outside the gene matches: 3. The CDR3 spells CASSLVLAGGADTQYF. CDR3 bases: TGTGCCAGCAGCTTGGTACTAGCGGGAGGAGCAGATACGCAGTATTTT.

CDR3 protein: CATSRASLAGSTDTQYF. DNA for the CDR3: TGTGCCACCAGCAGAGCTTCACTAGCGGGAAGCACAGATACGCAGTATTTT. The chain carries TRBV15 and TRBJ2-3, with 10 bases that match TRBD2. The CDR3 has 17 amino acids. Germline CDR1 reads LNHNV; CDR2 reads YYDKDF (reference sequence). Trimming at V came to 1 base and at J to 0 bases, leaving 4 bases not matched to a gene. The full variable domain, with the rest looked up from reference TRBV15 and TRBJ2-3, is DAMVIQNPRYQVTQFGKPVTLSCSQTLNHNVMYWYQQKSSQAPKLLFHYYDKDFNNEADTPDNFQSRRPNTSFCFLDIRSPGLGDTAMYLCATSRASLAGSTDTQYFGPGTRLTVL.

The CDR3 DNA reads TGTGCCAGCAGCGTAGAGCTCAGGGGCTCTGGAAACACCATATATTTT. It yields the protein CASSVELRGSGNTIYF. The V and J genes are TRBV9 and TRBJ1-3, with D tentatively TRBD1 (6 bases). The CDR3 has 16 residues. V was cut by 0 bases and J by 0 bases, with 10 bases left in between. Germline loops: CDR1 SGDLS, CDR2 YYNGEE.

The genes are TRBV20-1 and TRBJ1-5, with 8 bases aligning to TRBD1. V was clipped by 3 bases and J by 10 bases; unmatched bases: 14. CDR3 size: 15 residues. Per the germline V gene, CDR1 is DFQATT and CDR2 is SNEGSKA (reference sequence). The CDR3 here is CSASHPGTGFLPQHF. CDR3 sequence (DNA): TGCAGTGCTAGTCACCCCGGGACAGGATTTCTTCCCCAGCATTTT.

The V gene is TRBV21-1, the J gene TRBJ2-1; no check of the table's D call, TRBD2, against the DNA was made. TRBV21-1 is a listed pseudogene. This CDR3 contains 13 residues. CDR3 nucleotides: TGTGCCAGCAGCTCGGGTATTGACGTTGAGCAGTTCTTC. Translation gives CASSSGIDVEQFF.

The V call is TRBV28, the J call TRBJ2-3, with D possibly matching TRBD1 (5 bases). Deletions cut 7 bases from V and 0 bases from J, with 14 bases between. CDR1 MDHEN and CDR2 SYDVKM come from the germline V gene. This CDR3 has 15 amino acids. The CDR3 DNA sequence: TGTGCCAGCATATCCCGACAGATTAGCACAGATACGCAGTATTTT. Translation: CASISRQISTDTQYF.

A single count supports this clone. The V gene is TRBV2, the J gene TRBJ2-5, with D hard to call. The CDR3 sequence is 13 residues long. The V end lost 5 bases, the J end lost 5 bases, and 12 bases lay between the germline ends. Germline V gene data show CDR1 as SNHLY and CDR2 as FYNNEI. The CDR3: CASSPDLFETQYF. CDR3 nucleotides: TGTGCCAGCAGTCCGGACCTTTTTGAGACCCAGTACTTC.

CDR3 in amino acids: CASSDLREQYF. The CDR3 DNA sequence: TGTGCCAGCAGTGATCTCCGCGAGCAGTACTTC. The chain carries TRBV25-1 and TRBJ2-7, with no clear D. Germline V gene sequence: CDR1 MGHDK, CDR2 SYGVNS. The CDR3 is 11 amino acids. Trimming left V 3 bases short and J 6 bases short, with 6 bases between.

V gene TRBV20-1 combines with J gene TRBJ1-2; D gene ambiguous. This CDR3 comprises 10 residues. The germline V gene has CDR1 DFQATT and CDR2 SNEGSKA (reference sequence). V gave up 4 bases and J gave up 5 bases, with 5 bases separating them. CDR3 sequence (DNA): TGCAGTGCTACGGGATATGGCTACACCTTC. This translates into CSATGYGYTF.

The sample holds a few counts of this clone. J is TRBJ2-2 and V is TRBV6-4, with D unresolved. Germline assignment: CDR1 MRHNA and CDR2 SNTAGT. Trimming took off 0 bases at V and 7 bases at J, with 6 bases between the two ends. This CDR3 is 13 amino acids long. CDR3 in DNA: TGTGCCAGCAGTGACTCTGATAGCGGGGAGCTGTTTTTT. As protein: CASSDSDSGELFF.

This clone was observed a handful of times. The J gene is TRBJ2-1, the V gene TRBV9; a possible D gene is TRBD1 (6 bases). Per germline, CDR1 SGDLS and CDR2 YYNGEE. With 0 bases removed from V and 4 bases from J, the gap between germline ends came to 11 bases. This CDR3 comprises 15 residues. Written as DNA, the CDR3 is TGTGCCAGCAGCGTAGGTGCAGGGGTTTACAATGAGCAGTTCTTC. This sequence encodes CASSVGAGVYNEQFF. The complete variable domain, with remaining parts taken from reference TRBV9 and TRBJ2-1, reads DSGVTQTPKHLITATGQRVTLRCSPRSGDLSVYWYQQSLDQGLQFLIQYYNGEERAKGNILERFSAQQFPDLHSELNLSSLELGDSALYFCASSVGAGVYNEQFFGPGTRLTVL.

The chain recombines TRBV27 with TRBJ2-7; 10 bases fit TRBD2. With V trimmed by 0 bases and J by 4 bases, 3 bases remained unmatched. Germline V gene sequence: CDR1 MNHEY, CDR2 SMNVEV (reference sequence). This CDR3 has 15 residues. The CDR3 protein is CASSLSASGSYEQYF. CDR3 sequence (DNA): TGTGCCAGCAGTTTATCGGCTAGCGGGAGTTACGAGCAGTACTTC.

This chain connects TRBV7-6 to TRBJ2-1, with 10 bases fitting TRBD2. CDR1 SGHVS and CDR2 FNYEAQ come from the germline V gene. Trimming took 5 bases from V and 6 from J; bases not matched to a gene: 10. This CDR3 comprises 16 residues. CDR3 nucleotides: TGTGCCAGCAGCACACCTAGCGGGAGCGTTATCAATGAGCAGTTCTTC. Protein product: CASSTPSGSVINEQFF.

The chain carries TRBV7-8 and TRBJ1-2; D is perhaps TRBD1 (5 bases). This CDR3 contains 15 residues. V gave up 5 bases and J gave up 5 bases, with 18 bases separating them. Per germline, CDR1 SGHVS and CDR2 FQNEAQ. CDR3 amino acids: CASSRDRFSLYGYTF. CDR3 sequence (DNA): TGTGCCAGCAGCCGGGACCGATTCTCTCTGTATGGCTACACCTTC.

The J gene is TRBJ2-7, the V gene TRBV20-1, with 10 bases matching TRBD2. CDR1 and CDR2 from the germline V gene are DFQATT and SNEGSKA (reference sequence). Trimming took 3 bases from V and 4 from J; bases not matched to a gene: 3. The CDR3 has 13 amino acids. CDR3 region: CSASSSGSYEQYF. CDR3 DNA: TGCAGTGCTAGTTCTAGCGGGAGTTACGAGCAGTACTTC.

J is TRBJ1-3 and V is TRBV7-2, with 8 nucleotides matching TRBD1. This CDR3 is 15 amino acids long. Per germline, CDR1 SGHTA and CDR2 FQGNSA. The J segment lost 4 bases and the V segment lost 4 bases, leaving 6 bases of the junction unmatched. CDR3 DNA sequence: TGTGCCAGCAGCTATAGACAGGGGCTAGGAAACACCATATATTTT. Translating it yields CASSYRQGLGNTIYF.

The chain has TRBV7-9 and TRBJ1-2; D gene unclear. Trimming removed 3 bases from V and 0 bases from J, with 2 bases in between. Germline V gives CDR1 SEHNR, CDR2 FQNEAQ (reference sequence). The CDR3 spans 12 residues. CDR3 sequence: CASSFTNYGYTF. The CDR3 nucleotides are TGTGCCAGCAGCTTCACTAACTATGGCTACACCTTC.

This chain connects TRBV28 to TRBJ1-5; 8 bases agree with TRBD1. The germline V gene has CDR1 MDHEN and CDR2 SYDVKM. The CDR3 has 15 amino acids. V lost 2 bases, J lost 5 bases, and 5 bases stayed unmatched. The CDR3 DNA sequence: TGTGCCAGCAGTTTACCGACAGGGGTGTATCAGCCCCAGCATTTT. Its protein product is CASSLPTGVYQPQHF.

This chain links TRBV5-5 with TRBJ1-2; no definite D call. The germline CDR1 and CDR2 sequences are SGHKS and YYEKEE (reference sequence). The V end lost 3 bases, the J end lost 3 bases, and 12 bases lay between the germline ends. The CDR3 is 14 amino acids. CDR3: CASSSRSAHYGYTF. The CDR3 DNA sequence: TGTGCCAGCAGCTCTCGGTCAGCGCACTATGGCTACACCTTC. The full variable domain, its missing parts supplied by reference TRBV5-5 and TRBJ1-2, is DAGVTQSPTHLIKTRGQQVTLRCSPISGHKSVSWYQQVLGQGPQFIFQYYEKEERGRGNFPDRFSARQFPNYSSELNVNALLLGDSALYLCASSSRSAHYGYTFGSGTRLTVV.

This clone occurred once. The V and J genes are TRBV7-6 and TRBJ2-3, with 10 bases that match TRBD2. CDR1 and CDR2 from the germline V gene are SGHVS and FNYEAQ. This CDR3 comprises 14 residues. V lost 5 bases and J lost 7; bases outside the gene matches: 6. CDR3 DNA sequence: TGTGCCAGCAGCCAAGGACTAGCGGAAAATACGCAGTATTTT. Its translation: CASSQGLAENTQYF.

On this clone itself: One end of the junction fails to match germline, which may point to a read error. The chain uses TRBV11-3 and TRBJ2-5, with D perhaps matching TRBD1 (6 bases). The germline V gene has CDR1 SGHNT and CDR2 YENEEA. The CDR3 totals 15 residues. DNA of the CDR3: TGTGCCAGCAGCTTAGGGAAGACAGGACAAGGGACCCAGTACTTC. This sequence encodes CASSLGKTGQGTQYF.

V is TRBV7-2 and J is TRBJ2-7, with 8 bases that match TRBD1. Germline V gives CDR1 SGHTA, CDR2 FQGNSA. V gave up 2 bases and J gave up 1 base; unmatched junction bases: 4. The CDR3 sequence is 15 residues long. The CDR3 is CASSLSTGGSYEQYF. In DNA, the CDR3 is TGTGCCAGCAGCTTAAGTACAGGGGGATCCTACGAGCAGTACTTC. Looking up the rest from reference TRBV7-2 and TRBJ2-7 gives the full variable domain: GAGVSQSPSNKVTEKGKDVELRCDPISGHTALYWYRQSLGQGLEFLIYFQGNSAPDKSGLPSDRFSAERTGGSVSTLTIQRTQQEDSAVYLCASSLSTGGSYEQYFGPGTRLTVT.

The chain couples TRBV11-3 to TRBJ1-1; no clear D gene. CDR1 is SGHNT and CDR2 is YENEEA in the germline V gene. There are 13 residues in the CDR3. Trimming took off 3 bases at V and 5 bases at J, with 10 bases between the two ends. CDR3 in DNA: TGTGCCAGCAGCTTGCGGGTCCCAACTGAAGCTTTCTTT. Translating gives CASSLRVPTEAFF.

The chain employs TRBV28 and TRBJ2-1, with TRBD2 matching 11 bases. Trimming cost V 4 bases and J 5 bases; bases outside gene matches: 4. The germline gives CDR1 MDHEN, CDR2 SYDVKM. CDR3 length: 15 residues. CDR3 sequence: CASSSSSGRNNEQFF. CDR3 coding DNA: TGTGCCAGCAGTTCTTCTAGCGGGAGGAACAATGAGCAGTTCTTC. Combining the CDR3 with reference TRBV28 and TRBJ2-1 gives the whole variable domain DVKVTQSSRYLVKRTGEKVFLECVQDMDHENMFWYRQDPGLGLRLIYFSYDVKMKEKGDIPEGYSVSREKKERFSLILESASTNQTSMYLCASSSSSGRNNEQFFGPGTRLTVL.